The 28 T cell receptor beta chains in this list originate from one sample, sequenced in a study of T cells in Graves' hyperthyroidism and ophthalmopathy (dated by TCRdb to about 2019). The library was generated by multiplex PCR. Sequencing was carried out with an Illumina HiSeq 2000. The TCR beta CDR3 regions were amplified from RNA transcripts. For the first round of RT-PCR on the TCR CDR3, the HTBI primer set was used together with the Qiagen OneStep RT-PCR kit. Starting from the raw public reads, TCRdb applied fastp trimming at Q25, assembled clones with MiXCR and retained in-frame beta chains. Rows with one shared CDR3 protein collapse into an entry with the most common genes and DNA. For this sample the table gives 400,000 or so distinct CDR3 sequences, of which around 15% were detected only once. Jointly, the top ten make up 15% to 20% of the sample. The specimen sequenced was blood. Every receptor here comes from a young woman with Graves' ophthalmopathy.

The chain couples TRBV5-4 to TRBJ1-1, with TRBD1 as a possible D gene (5 bases). Deletions cut 4 bases from V and 2 bases from J, with 15 bases between. Germline CDR1 SGHNT, CDR2 YYREEE (reference sequence). The CDR3 is 15 residues long. The CDR3 is CASSQGTWGNTEAFF. The CDR3 DNA reads TGTGCCAGCAGCCAAGGAACATGGGGCAACACTGAAGCTTTCTTT.

This clonotype was recorded many times. The rearrangement links TRBV4-1 to TRBJ2-5; 9 bases are a match to TRBD1. V lost 6 bases and J lost 5; bases outside the gene matches: 22. CDR1 and CDR2 (germline): MGHRA, YSYEKL. This CDR3 contains 19 residues. In nucleotides, the CDR3 is TGCGCCAGCAGTCAGCTACCTACCGGGACAGGGAGTATCCGGGAGACCCAGTACTTC. As protein: CASSQLPTGTGSIRETQYF.

There are many counts of this clonotype. This sequence joins TRBV20-1 and TRBJ1-1; D is ambiguous. Germline V lookup: CDR1 DFQATT, CDR2 SNEGSKA (reference sequence). This CDR3 spans 11 amino acids. V shed 5 bases and J shed 11 bases, with 15 bases lying between them. Written as DNA, the CDR3 is TGCAGTGCTTCAGACACCAACTACGCTTTCTTT. Amino acid sequence: CSASDTNYAFF.

This clonotype was counted at least ten times. The rearrangement uses TRBV7-2 and TRBJ2-5; D unclear. The ends were cut back, 2 bases at V and 2 bases at J, with 6 bases in the middle. The V gene's germline CDR1 is SGHTA and CDR2 FQGNSA. This CDR3 is built from 13 residues. The DNA of the CDR3 is TGTGCCAGCAGCTTATGGGCTCAAGAGACCCAGTACTTC. Amino acid sequence: CASSLWAQETQYF.

This clonotype was found many times. The chain carries TRBV20-1 and TRBJ1-5; D is ambiguous. The CDR3 consists of 12 residues. V was clipped by 3 bases and J by 1 base, with 4 bases between them. Germline V CDR1 and CDR2: DFQATT, SNEGSKA (reference sequence). The CDR3 bases are TGCAGTGCTAGGCCGAGCAATCAGCCCCAGCATTTT. It codes for CSARPSNQPQHF.

This chain connects TRBV10-2 to TRBJ2-2; D possibly matches TRBD1 or TRBD2 (5 bases each). CDR3 size: 18 residues. The germline V and J ends were trimmed by 7 bases and 0 bases, with 21 bases remaining between them. Germline V lookup: CDR1 WSHSY, CDR2 SAAADI. CDR3 in DNA: TGCGCCAGCACATCGAGGGCCCTGCAAGGGGCGAACACCGGGGAGCTGTTTTTT. As protein: CASTSRALQGANTGELFF.

This clonotype was seen many times. The genes are TRBV28 and TRBJ2-1; tentative D call: TRBD1 (6 bases). V gave up 6 bases and J gave up 0 bases, with 9 bases separating them. This CDR3 has 14 residues. CDR1 is MDHEN, CDR2 SYDVKM, per germline. This CDR3 reads CASRGAVSYNEQFF. CDR3 bases: TGTGCCAGCAGGGGGGCGGTCTCCTACAATGAGCAGTTCTTC.

This clonotype was found many times. The genes are TRBV6-1 and TRBJ1-2; D may be TRBD1 (5 bases). V lost 3 bases to trimming and J lost 4 bases, with 15 bases between them. The CDR3 length is 15 residues. Germline assignment: CDR1 MNHNS and CDR2 SASEGT. In DNA, the CDR3 is TGTGCCAGCAGTGACAGCCCCTCAGGGACCTATGGCTACACCTTC. It yields the protein CASSDSPSGTYGYTF.

This clonotype was counted ten times or more. The chain recombines TRBV3-1 with TRBJ2-7; 7 positions agree with TRBD2. Per germline, CDR1 LGHDT and CDR2 YNNKEL (reference sequence). V lost 0 bases, J lost 6 bases, and 5 bases stayed unmatched. This CDR3 has 14 residues. The CDR3 reads CASSQDPTSVEQYF. The CDR3, as DNA: TGTGCCAGCAGCCAAGACCCCACTAGCGTCGAGCAGTACTTC.

This clonotype was seen only a few times. The J gene is TRBJ1-4, the V gene TRBV6-1; D is possibly TRBD1 (5 bases). Germline CDR1 reads MNHNS; CDR2 reads SASEGT. Trimming took off 6 bases at V and 4 bases at J, with 12 bases between the two ends. The length of the CDR3 is 14 residues. The CDR3 nucleotides read TGTGCCAGCAGAGGGACGAGGGGTAATGAAAAACTGTTTTTT. Translation: CASRGTRGNEKLFF.

The chain has TRBV5-5 and TRBJ2-7; 9 nucleotides match TRBD1. CDR1 and CDR2 (germline): SGHKS, YYEKEE (reference sequence). V lost 5 bases to trimming and J lost 4 bases; unmatched junction nucleotides: 16. This CDR3 is 17 amino acids long. The CDR3 region has the DNA TGTGCCAGCAGGGAACCGGGACAGGGAGAATCTAGATACGAGCAGTACTTC. Protein: CASREPGQGESRYEQYF.

In its sample, this clonotype was seen many times. The V call is TRBV6-2 or TRBV6-3, the J call TRBJ1-5; D is possibly TRBD1 (6 bases). This CDR3 has 16 residues. Germline V gene lookup returns CDR1 MNHEY and CDR2 SVGEGT. The V and J ends lost 2 bases and 2 bases respectively, with 13 bases between them. The CDR3 region has the DNA TGTGCCAGCAGTTACGCTCCTGGGGGCGGCAATCAGCCCCAGCATTTT. Translating it yields CASSYAPGGGNQPQHF.

The table lists this clonotype with many counts. The genes are TRBV18 and TRBJ2-1; either TRBD1 or TRBD2 may fit D (5 bases each). CDR3 size: 13 residues. Germline V gene data show CDR1 as KGHSH and CDR2 as LQKENI. Trimming stripped 2 bases from V and 9 bases from J, with 11 bases between. CDR3 in amino acids: CASSPFVGGEQFF. The CDR3 nucleotides are TGTGCCAGCTCACCATTTGTTGGGGGTGAGCAGTTCTTC.

The CDR3 bases are TGTGCCAGCAGCCCCCGACCACAGGATACGCAGTATTTT. Translating gives CASSPRPQDTQYF. The gene calls are TRBV6-2 or TRBV6-3 and TRBJ2-3; D uncertain. Trimming left V 6 bases short and J 6 bases short, with 13 bases between. Germline V gene lookup returns CDR1 MNHEY and CDR2 SVGEGT. The CDR3 covers 13 residues.

In its sample, this clonotype was seen a few times. V and J are TRBV5-1 and TRBJ2-1, with 9 bases fitting TRBD1. Unmatched junction bases numbered 11, after V lost 5 bases and J lost 5 bases. The CDR3 totals 16 residues. Germline loops: CDR1 SGHRS, CDR2 YFSETQ. The CDR3 region is CASRPAPGTGHNEQFF. The CDR3 bases are TGCGCCAGCAGACCGGCCCCCGGGACAGGGCACAATGAGCAGTTCTTC.

The sample holds many counts of this clonotype. The chain couples TRBV28 to TRBJ2-3; the match to TRBD2 covers 9 bases. Trimming removed 4 bases from V and 6 bases from J; junction bases left unmatched: 8. The CDR3 loop spans 15 amino acids. In germline, CDR1 is MDHEN, CDR2 SYDVKM. The CDR3, as DNA: TGTGCCAGCAGTTCTAGCGGGGCTACCTTCGATACGCAGTATTTT. Its translation: CASSSSGATFDTQYF.

This chain connects TRBV27 to TRBJ2-5; D could derive from TRBD1 or TRBD2 (11 bases each). Trimming removed 5 bases at V and 1 base at J, with 23 bases between. Germline V gives CDR1 MNHEY, CDR2 SMNVEV (reference sequence). The CDR3 is 18 amino acids. CDR3 coding DNA: TGTGCCAGCAGTCTCGGGACAGGGGGACTAGCGGCCCAAGAGACCCAGTACTTC. Encoded protein: CASSLGTGGLAAQETQYF.

The table lists this clonotype with many counts. V and J are TRBV2 and TRBJ1-6; tentatively, D is TRBD1 (5 bases). The V end was cut by 11 bases, the J end by 7 bases, with 18 bases between. This CDR3 contains 14 residues. Germline CDR1 is SNHLY and CDR2 is FYNNEI. The CDR3 spells CAGTRAMGNSPLHF. The CDR3 region has the DNA TGTGCCGGGACCCGCGCTATGGGAAATTCACCCCTCCACTTT.

The chain uses TRBV20-1 and TRBJ2-5, with a weak D call TRBD2 (7 bases). V dropped 4 bases and J dropped 5 bases, with 20 bases sitting between them. The CDR3 is 15 amino acids. The germline CDR1 and CDR2 sequences are DFQATT and SNEGSKA (reference sequence). The DNA of the CDR3 is TGCAGTGCTACCTGGAGGCGGGGGCACCGGGAGACCCAGTACTTC. Its protein product is CSATWRRGHRETQYF.

This clonotype was seen repeatedly, ten times or more. This chain links TRBV12-3 or TRBV12-4 with TRBJ1-1; the match to TRBD1 covers 11 bases. V lost 2 bases and J lost 1; bases outside the gene matches: 6. The length of the CDR3 is 17 residues. CDR3 in amino acids: CASSLRGQGVSNTEAFF. For the CDR3, the DNA is TGTGCCAGCAGTTTAAGGGGACAGGGGGTTTCGAACACTGAAGCTTTCTTT.

With respect to this clonotype: Possible read error: a much larger clone is one base away. This chain connects TRBV6-1 to TRBJ1-1, with D possibly TRBD1 on 5 matching bases. CDR1 is MNHNS, CDR2 SASEGT, per germline. This CDR3 is 15 amino acids long. Trimming took off 10 bases at V and 2 bases at J, with 20 bases between the two ends. In DNA form, the CDR3 reads TGTGCCAACAGCCCACGGGGGACCGGTAACACTGAAGCTTTCTTT. As protein: CANSPRGTGNTEAFF.

This clonotype was detected ten times or more. This chain joins TRBV7-2 and TRBJ2-3; 8 bases are a match to TRBD2. The germline gives CDR1 SGHTA, CDR2 FQGNSA. Trimming at V came to 3 bases and at J to 2 bases, leaving 13 bases not matched to a gene. The CDR3 spans 18 residues. The CDR3 DNA reads as TGTGCCAGCAGCTTGCAGGGCGGCGGGGGGACCTTCACAGATACGCAGTATTTT. Translated, it gives CASSLQGGGGTFTDTQYF. The variable domain in full, with the rest retrieved from reference TRBV7-2 and TRBJ2-3, is GAGVSQSPSNKVTEKGKDVELRCDPISGHTALYWYRQSLGQGLEFLIYFQGNSAPDKSGLPSDRFSAERTGGSVSTLTIQRTQQEDSAVYLCASSLQGGGGTFTDTQYFGPGTRLTVL.

A remark on this clonotype: At one end, the junction sequence differs from germline, possibly due to a read error. The genes are TRBV2 and TRBJ2-7, with D unclear. The CDR3 contains 13 residues. Germline V gene data show CDR1 as SNHLY and CDR2 as FYNNEI. As DNA, the CDR3 is TGTGCCAGCAGGGAAGAGCTCTCCTACGAGCAGTACTTC. Protein: CASREELSYEQYF.

This clonotype was counted ten times or more. V usage is TRBV7-3 and J usage is TRBJ1-1, with D possibly TRBD1 on 5 matching bases. CDR1 and CDR2 from the germline V gene are SGHTA and FQGTGA. Trimming shortened V by 5 bases and J by 0 bases, and 16 bases separated the two germline ends. The CDR3 has 16 amino acids. The CDR3 nucleotides are TGTGCCAGCAGCCCTGGGGAGGGGCTTATGAACACTGAAGCTTTCTTT. Protein sequence: CASSPGEGLMNTEAFF.

This clonotype was observed many times. The rearrangement uses TRBV7-9 and TRBJ2-7; D is undetermined. The CDR3 has 13 residues. V dropped 0 bases and J dropped 3 bases, with 6 bases sitting between them. In germline, CDR1 is SEHNR, CDR2 FQNEAQ (reference sequence). CDR3 in DNA: TGTGCCAGCAGCTTAGCCATAGGCTACGAGCAGTACTTC. Its translation is CASSLAIGYEQYF.

The sample holds many counts of this clonotype. J is TRBJ2-7 and V is TRBV4-1; 9 bases fit TRBD1. Germline CDR1 and CDR2: MGHRA and YSYEKL. The CDR3 has 16 residues. V lost 3 bases, J lost 6 bases, and 12 bases stayed unmatched. DNA for the CDR3: TGCGCCAGCAGCCAGGCACCGGGACAGGGTTCGGCCGAGCAGTACTTC. This translates into CASSQAPGQGSAEQYF.

The chain combines TRBV9 with TRBJ2-1; 10 bases match TRBD2. The ends lost 4 bases at V and 5 bases at J; junction bases unmatched: 9. This CDR3 region has 16 residues. Germline assignment: CDR1 SGDLS and CDR2 YYNGEE. DNA for the CDR3: TGTGCCAGCAGCCAATACCTAGCGGGGGCGGACAATGAGCAGTTCTTC. Translation gives CASSQYLAGADNEQFF.

The V and J genes are TRBV6-5 and TRBJ2-6, with 9 bases fitting TRBD2. With V trimmed by 0 bases and J by 4 bases, 4 bases remained unmatched. Per the germline V gene, CDR1 is MNHEY and CDR2 is SVGAGI. The CDR3 length is 17 residues. This CDR3 reads CASSYSAGGLGANVLTF. Here the CDR3 DNA reads TGTGCCAGCAGTTACTCCGCGGGGGGGCTAGGGGCCAACGTCCTGACTTTC.